Sequencing of this TCR beta chain was carried out in a study of blood T cell repertoires in COVID-19. Study context: T cells, B-cell-depleted T cells, or PBMCs supplied cDNA or gDNA.

This CDR3 is 13 amino acids long. Per germline, CDR1 SGHNT and CDR2 YYREEE (reference sequence). With 5 bases clipped from V and 1 base from J, the junction kept 2 bases outside the gene matches. The assay was immunoSEQ multiplex PCR, and TCRdb's table has in-frame clones only and misses some. The sample consists of around 330,000 clones, about 89% of them appearing once. Assignment of participants to cohorts was predicated upon participant-reported clinical history. Cohort 3 recovered donors had two negative PCRs, clearance, or symptom resolution. This clone has more than one count but fewer than ten.

The sample taken for sequencing was PBMCs or T cells enriched from blood (not recorded which). The TCR originated in a woman aged 40 to 50 who had recovered from COVID-19. V usage is TRBV5-4 and J usage is TRBJ2-5; TRBD2 matches at 7 bases. In DNA, the CDR3 is TGTGCCAGCAGGACGGGGGGCCAAGAGACCCAGTACTTC. This codes for CASRTGGQETQYF.